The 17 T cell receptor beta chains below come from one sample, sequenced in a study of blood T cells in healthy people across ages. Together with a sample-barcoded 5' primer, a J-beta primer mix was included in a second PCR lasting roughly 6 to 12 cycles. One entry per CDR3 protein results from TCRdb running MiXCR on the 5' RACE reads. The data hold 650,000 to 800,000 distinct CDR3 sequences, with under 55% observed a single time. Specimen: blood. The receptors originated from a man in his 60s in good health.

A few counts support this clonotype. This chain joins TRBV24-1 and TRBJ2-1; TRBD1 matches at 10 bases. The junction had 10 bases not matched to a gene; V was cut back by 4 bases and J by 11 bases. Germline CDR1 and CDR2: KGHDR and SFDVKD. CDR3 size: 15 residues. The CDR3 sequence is CATSDSDRGRAQQFF. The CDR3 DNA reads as TGTGCCACCAGTGACTCAGACAGGGGGCGAGCTCAGCAGTTCTTC.

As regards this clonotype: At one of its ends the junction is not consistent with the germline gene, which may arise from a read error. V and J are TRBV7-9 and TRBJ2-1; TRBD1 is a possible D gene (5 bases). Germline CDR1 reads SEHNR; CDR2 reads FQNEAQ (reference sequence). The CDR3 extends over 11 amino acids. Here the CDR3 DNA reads TGTGCCAGCAGCCCAGGGTGTGAGCAGTTCTTT. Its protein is CASSPGCEQFF.

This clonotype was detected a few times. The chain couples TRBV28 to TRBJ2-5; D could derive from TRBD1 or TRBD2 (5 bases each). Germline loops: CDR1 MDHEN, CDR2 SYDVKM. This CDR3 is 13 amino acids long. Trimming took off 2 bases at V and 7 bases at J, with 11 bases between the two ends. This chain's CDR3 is CASSLQGSGTQYF. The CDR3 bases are TGTGCCAGCAGTTTACAGGGAAGCGGGACCCAGTACTTC.

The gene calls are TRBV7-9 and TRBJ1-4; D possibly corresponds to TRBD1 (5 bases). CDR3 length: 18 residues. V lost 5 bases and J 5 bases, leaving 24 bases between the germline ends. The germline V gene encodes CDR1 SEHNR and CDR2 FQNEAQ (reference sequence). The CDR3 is CASSLGIRGVGPNEKLFF. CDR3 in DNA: TGTGCCAGCAGCCTCGGGATTCGGGGCGTGGGCCCCAATGAAAAACTGTTTTTT.

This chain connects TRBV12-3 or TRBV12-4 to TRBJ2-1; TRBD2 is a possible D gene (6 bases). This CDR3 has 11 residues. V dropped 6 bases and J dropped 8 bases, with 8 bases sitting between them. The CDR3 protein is CASRTSHEQFF. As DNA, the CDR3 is TGTGCCAGCAGGACTAGTCATGAGCAGTTCTTC.

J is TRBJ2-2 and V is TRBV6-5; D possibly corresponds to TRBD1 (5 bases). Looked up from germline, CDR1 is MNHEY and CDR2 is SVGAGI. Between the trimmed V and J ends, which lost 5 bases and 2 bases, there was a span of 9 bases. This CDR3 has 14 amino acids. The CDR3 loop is CASSATVNTGELFF. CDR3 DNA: TGTGCCAGCAGTGCGACAGTTAACACCGGGGAGCTGTTTTTT.

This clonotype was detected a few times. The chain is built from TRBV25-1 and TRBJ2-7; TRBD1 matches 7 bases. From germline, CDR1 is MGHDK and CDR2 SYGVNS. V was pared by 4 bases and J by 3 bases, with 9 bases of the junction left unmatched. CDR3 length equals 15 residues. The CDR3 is CASSGLTGTGYEQYF. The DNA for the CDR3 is TGTGCCAGCAGTGGCCTGACAGGGACCGGCTACGAGCAGTACTTC.

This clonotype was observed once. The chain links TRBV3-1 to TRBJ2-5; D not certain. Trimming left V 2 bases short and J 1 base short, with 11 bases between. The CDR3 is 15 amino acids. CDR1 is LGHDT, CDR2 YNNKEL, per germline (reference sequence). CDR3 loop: CASSQWIRVQETQYF. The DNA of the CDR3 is TGTGCCAGCAGCCAATGGATAAGGGTCCAAGAGACCCAGTACTTC.

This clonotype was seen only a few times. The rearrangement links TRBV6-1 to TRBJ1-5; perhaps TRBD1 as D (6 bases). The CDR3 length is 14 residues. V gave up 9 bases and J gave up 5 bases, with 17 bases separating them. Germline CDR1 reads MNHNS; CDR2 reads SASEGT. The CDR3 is CASIPGHPDQPQHF. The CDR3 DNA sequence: TGTGCCAGTATACCGGGACACCCGGATCAGCCCCAGCATTTT.

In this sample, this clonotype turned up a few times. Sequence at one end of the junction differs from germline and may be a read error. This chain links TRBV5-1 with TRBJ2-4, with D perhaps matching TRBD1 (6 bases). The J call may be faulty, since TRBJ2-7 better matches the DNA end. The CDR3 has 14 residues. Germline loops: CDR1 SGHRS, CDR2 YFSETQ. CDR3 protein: CASSLGQGSSEQYF. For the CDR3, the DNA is TGCGCCAGCAGCTTGGGCCAGGGGTCCTCCGAGCAGTACTTC.

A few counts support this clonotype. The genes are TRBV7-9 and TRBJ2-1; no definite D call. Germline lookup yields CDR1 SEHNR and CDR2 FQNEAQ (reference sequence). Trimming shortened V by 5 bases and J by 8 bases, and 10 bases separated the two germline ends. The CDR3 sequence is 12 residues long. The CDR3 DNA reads TGTGCCAGCAGCAACTTCCTGGATGAGCAGTTCTTC. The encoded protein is CASSNFLDEQFF.

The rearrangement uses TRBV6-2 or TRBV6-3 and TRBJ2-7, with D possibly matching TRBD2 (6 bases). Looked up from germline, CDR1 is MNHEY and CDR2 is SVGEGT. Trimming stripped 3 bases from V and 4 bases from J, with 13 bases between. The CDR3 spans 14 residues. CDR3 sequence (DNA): TGTGCCAGCAGTTATTCGCGGGGAAGGTACGAGCAGTACTTC. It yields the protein CASSYSRGRYEQYF.

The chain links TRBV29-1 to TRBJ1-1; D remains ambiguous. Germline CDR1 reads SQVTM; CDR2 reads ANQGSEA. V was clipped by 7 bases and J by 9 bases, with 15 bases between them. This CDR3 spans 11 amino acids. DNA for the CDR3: TGCAGCGGGGTCGACCGAACCCAAGCTTTCTTT. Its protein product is CSGVDRTQAFF. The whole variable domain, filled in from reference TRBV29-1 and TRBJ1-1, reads SAVISQKPSRDICQRGTSLTIQCQVDSQVTMMFWYRQQPGQSLTLIATANQGSEATYESGFVIDKFPISRPNLTFSTLTVSNMSPEDSSIYLCSGVDRTQAFFGQGTRLTVV.

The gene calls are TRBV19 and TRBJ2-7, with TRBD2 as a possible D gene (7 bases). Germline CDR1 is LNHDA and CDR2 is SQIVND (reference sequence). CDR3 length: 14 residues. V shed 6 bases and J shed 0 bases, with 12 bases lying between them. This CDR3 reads CASRAGASSYEQYF. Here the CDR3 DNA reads TGTGCCAGTAGGGCGGGGGCGAGCTCCTACGAGCAGTACTTC.

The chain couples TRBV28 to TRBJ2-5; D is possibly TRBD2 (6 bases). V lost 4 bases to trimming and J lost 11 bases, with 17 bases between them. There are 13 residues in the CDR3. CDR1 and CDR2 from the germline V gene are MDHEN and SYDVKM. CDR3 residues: CASSWPTPGEQYF. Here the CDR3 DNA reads TGTGCCAGCAGTTGGCCGACACCGGGGGAGCAGTACTTC.

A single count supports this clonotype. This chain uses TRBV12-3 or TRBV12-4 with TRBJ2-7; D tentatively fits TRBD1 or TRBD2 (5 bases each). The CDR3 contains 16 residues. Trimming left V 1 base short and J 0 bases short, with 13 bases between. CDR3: CASSLVPGTPSYEQYF. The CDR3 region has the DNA TGTGCCAGCAGTTTAGTCCCCGGGACGCCCTCCTACGAGCAGTACTTC.

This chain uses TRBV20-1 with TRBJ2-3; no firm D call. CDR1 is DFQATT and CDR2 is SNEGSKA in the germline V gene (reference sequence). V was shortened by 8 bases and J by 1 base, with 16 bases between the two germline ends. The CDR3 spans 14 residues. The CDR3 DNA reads TGCAGTCCCCAAAGGCCCGCTCGCACAGATACGCAGTATTTT. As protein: CSPQRPARTDTQYF.